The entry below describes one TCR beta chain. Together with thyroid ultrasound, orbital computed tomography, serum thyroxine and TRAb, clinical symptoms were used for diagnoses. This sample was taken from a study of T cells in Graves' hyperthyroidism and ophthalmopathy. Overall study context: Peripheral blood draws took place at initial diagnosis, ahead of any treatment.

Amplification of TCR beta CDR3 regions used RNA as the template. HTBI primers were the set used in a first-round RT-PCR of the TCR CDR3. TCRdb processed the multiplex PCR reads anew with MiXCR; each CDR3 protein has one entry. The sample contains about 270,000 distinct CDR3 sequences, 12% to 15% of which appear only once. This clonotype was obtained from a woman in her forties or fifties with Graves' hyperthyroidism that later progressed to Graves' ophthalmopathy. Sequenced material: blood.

The CDR3 DNA is TGTGCCAGCAGCTTAGAGGGGCCTAGTCTCTCCTACGAGCAGTACTTC. Translation: CASSLEGPSLSYEQYF. The V gene is TRBV7-8, the J gene TRBJ2-7, with D perhaps matching TRBD1 (5 bases). CDR1 is SGHVS and CDR2 is FQNEAQ in the germline V gene. The ends were cut back, 1 base at V and 0 bases at J, with 13 bases in the middle. This CDR3 is built from 16 residues.